These 7 T cell receptor beta chains were all obtained from the same sample, sequenced in a study of blood T cell repertoires in COVID-19. The data were produced by immunoSEQ multiplex PCR, yet TCRdb's version contains in-frame clones alone and is incomplete. Among 370,000 or so clones listed, more than 70% were seen once. The sequenced material came from PBMCs or T cells enriched from blood (not recorded which). Receptors were obtained from a man aged 25 to 40 who had recovered from COVID-19.

The rearrangement joins TRBV11-2 to TRBJ1-4; 9 nucleotides line up with TRBD1. The CDR3 consists of 15 residues. CDR1 is SGHAT and CDR2 is FQNNGV in the germline V gene. J lost 5 bases, V lost 1 base, and 2 bases had no gene match. CDR3 DNA sequence: TGTGCCAGCAGCTTAGTCGACAGGGGGAATGAAAAACTGTTTTTT. Translating it yields CASSLVDRGNEKLFF.

The chain has TRBV11-2 and TRBJ1-2; D is uncertain. V lost 1 base and J lost 3, with 9 bases in between. Per the germline V gene, CDR1 is SGHAT and CDR2 is FQNNGV. The CDR3 contains 14 residues. CDR3 nucleotides: TGTGCCAGCAGCTTAGGCAACAGCTACTATGGCTACACCTTC. Its translation is CASSLGNSYYGYTF.

The chain combines TRBV20-1 with TRBJ1-2; the match to TRBD1 covers 7 bases. Looked up from germline, CDR1 is DFQATT and CDR2 is SNEGSKA (reference sequence). Trimming removed 7 bases from V and 13 bases from J; junction bases left unmatched: 9. The CDR3 runs to 10 residues. CDR3 in amino acids: CSGTGRPATF. The CDR3 DNA is TGCAGTGGGACAGGCCGACCCGCCACCTTC.

The chain carries TRBV5-6 and TRBJ1-1; maybe TRBD1 (5 bases). Trimming pared 1 base from V and 4 bases from J, leaving 14 bases between. The CDR3 runs to 15 residues. Germline values: CDR1 SGHDT, CDR2 YYEEEE. As DNA, the CDR3 is TGTGCCAGCAGCTTGTGGGGGGTCGGGAGCACTGAAGCTTTCTTT. Translated: CASSLWGVGSTEAFF.

The rearrangement links TRBV19 to TRBJ2-3; D is possibly TRBD1 (5 bases). The CDR3 consists of 15 residues. V was clipped by 4 bases and J by 2 bases, with 13 bases between them. Germline lookup yields CDR1 LNHDA and CDR2 SQIVND (reference sequence). The CDR3 nucleotides read TGTGCCAGTAGTACAGGGATTTTGGTCACAGATACGCAGTATTTT. This translates into CASSTGILVTDTQYF.

The J gene is TRBJ2-7, the V gene TRBV7-8; the D gene is possibly TRBD2 (6 bases). Looked up from germline, CDR1 is SGHVS and CDR2 is FQNEAQ. Trimming removed 0 bases at V and 3 bases at J, with 9 bases between. This CDR3 comprises 14 residues. The CDR3 coding sequence is TGTGCCAGCAGCTTAGCGTGGGGACTCTACGAGCAGTACTTC. Protein product: CASSLAWGLYEQYF.

This chain joins TRBV15 and TRBJ2-5; D is undetermined. V gave up 6 bases and J gave up 8 bases, with 16 bases separating them. This CDR3 contains 13 residues. Germline CDR1 and CDR2: LNHNV and YYDKDF (reference sequence). CDR3 in DNA: TGTGCCACCAGTCCGTATCAGGTCCCTACCCAGTACTTC. Translating gives CATSPYQVPTQYF.